This T cell receptor beta chain was sequenced in a study of shared clonotypes between healthy human individuals. In the study overall: Those who served as donors were two women and three men between the ages of 18 and 49. A donor's plate count was three for CD4 naive and three for CD4 memory; CD8 naive had two and CD8 memory one.

The germline CDR1 and CDR2 sequences are GTSNPN and SVGIG (reference sequence). The CDR3 extends over 15 amino acids. V gave up 2 bases and J gave up 7 bases; unmatched junction bases: 4. TCRdb keeps only in-frame clones here, not all; method: immunoSEQ multiplex PCR. The sample records approximately 2,200,000 clones, about 92% being singletons. CD45RO-negative CD8 cells positively selected for CCR7 made up the naive population, which excluded terminally differentiated effector memory CD45RA+ cells. The V call is TRBV30, the J call TRBJ2-1, with TRBD2 matching over 14 bases. This receptor was identified in a man aged 18 to 30 in good health. Some clones in this sample may be carry-over from other donors' samples. The sample was naive CD8+ T cells from PBMCs. The CDR3 is CAWSKTSGRGNEQFF. CDR3 nucleotide sequence: TGTGCCTGGAGTAAGACTAGCGGGAGGGGAAATGAGCAGTTCTTC.